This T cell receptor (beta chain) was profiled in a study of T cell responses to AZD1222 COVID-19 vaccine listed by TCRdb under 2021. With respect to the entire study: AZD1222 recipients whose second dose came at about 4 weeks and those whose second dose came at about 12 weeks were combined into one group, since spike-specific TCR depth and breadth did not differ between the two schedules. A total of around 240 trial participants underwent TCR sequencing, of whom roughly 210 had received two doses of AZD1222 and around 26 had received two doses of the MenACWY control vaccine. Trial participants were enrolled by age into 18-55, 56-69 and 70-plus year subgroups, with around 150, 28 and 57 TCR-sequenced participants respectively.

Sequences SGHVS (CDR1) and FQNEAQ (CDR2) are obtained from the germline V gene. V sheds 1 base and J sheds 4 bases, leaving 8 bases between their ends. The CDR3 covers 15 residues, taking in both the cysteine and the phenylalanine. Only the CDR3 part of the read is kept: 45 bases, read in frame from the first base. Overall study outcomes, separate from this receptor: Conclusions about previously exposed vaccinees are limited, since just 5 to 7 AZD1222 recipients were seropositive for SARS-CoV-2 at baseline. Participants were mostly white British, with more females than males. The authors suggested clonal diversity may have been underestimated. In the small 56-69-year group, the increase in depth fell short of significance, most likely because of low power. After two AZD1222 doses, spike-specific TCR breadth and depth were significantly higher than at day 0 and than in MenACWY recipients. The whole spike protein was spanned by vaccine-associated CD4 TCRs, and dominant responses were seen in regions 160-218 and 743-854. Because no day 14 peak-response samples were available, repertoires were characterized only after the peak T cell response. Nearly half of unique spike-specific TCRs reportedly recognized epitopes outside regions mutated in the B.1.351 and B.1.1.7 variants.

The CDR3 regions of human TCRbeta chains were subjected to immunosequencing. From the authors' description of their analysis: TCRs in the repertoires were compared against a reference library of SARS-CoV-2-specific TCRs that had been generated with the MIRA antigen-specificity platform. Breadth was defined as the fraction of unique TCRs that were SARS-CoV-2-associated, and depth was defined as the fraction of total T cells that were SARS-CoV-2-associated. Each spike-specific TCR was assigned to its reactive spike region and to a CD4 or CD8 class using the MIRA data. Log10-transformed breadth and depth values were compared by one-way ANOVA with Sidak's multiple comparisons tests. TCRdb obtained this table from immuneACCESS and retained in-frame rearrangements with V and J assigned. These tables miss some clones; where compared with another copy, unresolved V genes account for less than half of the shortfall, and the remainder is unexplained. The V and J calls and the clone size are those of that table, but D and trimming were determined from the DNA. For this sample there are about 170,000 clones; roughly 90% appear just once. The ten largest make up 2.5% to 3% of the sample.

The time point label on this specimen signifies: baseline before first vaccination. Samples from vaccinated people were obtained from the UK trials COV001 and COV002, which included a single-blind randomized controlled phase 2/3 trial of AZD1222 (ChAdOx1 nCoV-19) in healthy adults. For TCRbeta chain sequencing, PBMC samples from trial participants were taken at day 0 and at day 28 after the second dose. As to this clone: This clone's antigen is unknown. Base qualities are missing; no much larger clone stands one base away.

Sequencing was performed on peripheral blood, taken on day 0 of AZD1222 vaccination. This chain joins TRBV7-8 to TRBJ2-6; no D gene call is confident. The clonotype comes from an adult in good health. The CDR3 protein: CASSLGGRGANVLTF. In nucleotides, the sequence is TGTGCCAGCAGCTTAGGTGGTCGAGGGGCCAACGTCCTGACTTTC.